This T cell receptor (beta chain) was obtained from a study of cytomegalovirus exposure and HLA in healthy donors. There are a few counts of this clone. The PCR contained 60 Vbeta and 13 Jbeta primers. Sequencing used immunoSEQ multiplex PCR; TCRdb keeps in-frame clones, though not all of them. Of over 65,000 clones in the sample, roughly two thirds were seen once. The CDR3 has 18 residues. Germline V gene sequence: CDR1 SGDLS, CDR2 YYNGEE. J gave up 8 bases and V 2 bases, and 20 bases lay outside the gene matches. The sequence was obtained from a woman between 50 and 59 years old in good health and CMV-seropositive. Sequenced material: PBMCs. The chain uses TRBV9 and TRBJ1-2; 8 positions match TRBD1. In DNA form, the CDR3 reads TGTGCCAGCAGCGTGAGGGCCAGGACAGGGATCTCGCGGGGAGGCTACACCTTC. Protein sequence: CASSVRARTGISRGGYTF. The full variable domain, rest sourced from reference TRBV9 and TRBJ1-2, is DSGVTQTPKHLITATGQRVTLRCSPRSGDLSVYWYQQSLDQGLQFLIQYYNGEERAKGNILERFSAQQFPDLHSELNLSSLELGDSALYFCASSVRARTGISRGGYTFGSGTRLTVV.